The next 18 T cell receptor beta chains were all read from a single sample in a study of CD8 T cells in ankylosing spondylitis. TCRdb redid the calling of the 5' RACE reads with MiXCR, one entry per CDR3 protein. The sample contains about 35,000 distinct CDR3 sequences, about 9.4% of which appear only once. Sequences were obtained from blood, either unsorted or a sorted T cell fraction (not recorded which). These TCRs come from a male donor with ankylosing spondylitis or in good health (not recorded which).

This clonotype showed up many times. The CDR3 DNA follows: TGCAGCGTTGTTATTGTGGAAAACTATGGCTACACCTTC. Amino acid sequence: CSVVIVENYGYTF. The chain uses TRBV29-1 and TRBJ1-2; no definite D call. V was shortened by 4 bases and J by 2 bases, with 11 bases between the two germline ends. Germline V lookup: CDR1 SQVTM, CDR2 ANQGSEA. CDR3 length: 13 residues. Together with reference TRBV29-1 and TRBJ1-2, the CDR3 gives the full variable domain: SAVISQKPSRDICQRGTSLTIQCQVDSQVTMMFWYRQQPGQSLTLIATANQGSEATYESGFVIDKFPISRPNLTFSTLTVSNMSPEDSSIYLCSVVIVENYGYTFGSGTRLTVV.

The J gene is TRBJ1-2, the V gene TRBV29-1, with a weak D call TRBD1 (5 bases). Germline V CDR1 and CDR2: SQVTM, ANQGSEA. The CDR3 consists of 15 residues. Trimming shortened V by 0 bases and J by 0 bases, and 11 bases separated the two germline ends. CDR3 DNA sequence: TGCAGCGTTGAAGAAACAACAGGACCTAACTATGGCTACACCTTC. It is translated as CSVEETTGPNYGYTF.

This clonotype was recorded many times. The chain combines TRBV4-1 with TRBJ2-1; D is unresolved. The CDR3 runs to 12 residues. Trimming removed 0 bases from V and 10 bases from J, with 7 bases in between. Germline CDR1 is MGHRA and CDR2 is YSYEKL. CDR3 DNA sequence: TGCGCCAGCAGCCAAGATGTGTGGGAGCAGTTCTTC. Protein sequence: CASSQDVWEQFF.

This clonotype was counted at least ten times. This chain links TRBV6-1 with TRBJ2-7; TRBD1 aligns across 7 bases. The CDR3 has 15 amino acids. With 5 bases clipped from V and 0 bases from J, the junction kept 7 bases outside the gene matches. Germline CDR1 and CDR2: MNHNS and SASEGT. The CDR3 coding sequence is TGTGCCAGCAGTACGGGACAGCGGAGCTCCTACGAGCAGTACTTC. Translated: CASSTGQRSSYEQYF.

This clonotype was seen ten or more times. The CDR3 protein is CASSLAVGMNTEAFF. CDR3 coding DNA: TGTGCCAGCAGCTTAGCGGTAGGGATGAACACTGAAGCTTTCTTT. This chain joins TRBV7-2 and TRBJ1-1, with unresolved D. This CDR3 is built from 15 residues. Germline assignment: CDR1 SGHTA and CDR2 FQGNSA. V lost 0 bases and J lost 0, with 8 bases in between.

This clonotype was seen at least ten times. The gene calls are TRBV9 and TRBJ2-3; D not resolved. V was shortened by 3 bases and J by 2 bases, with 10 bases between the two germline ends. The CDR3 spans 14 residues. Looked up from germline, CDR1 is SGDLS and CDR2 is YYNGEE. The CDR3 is CASSEDRTTDTQYF. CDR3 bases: TGTGCCAGCAGCGAGGACCGAACCACAGATACGCAGTATTTT.

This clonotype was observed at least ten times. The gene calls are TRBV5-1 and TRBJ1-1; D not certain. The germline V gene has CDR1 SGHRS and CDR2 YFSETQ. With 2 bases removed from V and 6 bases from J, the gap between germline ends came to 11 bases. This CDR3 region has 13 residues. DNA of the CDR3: TGCGCCAGCAGCTTACAAGGACGGGCTGAAGCTTTCTTT. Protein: CASSLQGRAEAFF.

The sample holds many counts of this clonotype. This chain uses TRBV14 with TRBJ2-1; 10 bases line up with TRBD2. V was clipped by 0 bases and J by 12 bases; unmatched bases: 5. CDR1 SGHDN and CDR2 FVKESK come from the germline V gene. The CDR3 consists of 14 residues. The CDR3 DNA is TGTGCCAGCAGCCAAGATTTACTAGCGGGAACGCAGTTCTTC. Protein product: CASSQDLLAGTQFF.

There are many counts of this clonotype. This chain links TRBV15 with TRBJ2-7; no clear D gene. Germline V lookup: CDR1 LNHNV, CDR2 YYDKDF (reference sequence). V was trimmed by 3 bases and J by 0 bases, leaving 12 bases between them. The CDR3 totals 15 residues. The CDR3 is CATSRDYPGSYEQYF. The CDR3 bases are TGTGCCACCAGCAGGGATTACCCCGGCTCCTACGAGCAGTACTTC.

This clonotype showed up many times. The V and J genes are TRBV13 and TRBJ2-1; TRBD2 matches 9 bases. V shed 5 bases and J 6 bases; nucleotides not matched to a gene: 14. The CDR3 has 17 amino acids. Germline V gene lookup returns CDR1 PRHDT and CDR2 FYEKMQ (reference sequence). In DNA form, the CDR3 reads TGTGCCAGCAGCGAAGGGCGGGAGGGTTTATATGGCAATGAGCAGTTCTTC. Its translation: CASSEGREGLYGNEQFF.

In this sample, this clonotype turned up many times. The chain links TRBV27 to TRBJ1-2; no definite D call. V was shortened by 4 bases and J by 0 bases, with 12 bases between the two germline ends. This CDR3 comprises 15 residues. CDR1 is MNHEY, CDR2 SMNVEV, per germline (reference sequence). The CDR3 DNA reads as TGTGCCAGCAGTTCCCCCCGAACCGCTAACTATGGCTACACCTTC. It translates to CASSSPRTANYGYTF.

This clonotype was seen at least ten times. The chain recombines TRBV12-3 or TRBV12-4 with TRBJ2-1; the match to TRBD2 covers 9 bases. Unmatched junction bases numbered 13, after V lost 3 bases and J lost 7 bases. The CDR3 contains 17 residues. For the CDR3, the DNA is TGTGCCAGCAGTTTGGCGTCTAGCGGGAAAACCCGAAATGAGCAGTTCTTC. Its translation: CASSLASSGKTRNEQFF.

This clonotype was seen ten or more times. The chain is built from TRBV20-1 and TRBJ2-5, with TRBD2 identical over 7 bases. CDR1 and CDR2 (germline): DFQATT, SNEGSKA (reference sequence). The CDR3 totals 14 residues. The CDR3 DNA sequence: TGCTCCATGATGGTAGCGGGCCCATCGAGGTCCCAGTACTTC. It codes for CSMMVAGPSRSQYF.

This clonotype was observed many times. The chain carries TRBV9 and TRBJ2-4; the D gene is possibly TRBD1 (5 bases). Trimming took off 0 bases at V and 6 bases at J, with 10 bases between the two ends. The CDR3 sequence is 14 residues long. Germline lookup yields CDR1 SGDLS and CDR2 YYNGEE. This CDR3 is CASSVDQGVNIQYF. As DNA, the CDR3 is TGTGCCAGCAGCGTAGATCAGGGTGTAAACATTCAGTACTTC.

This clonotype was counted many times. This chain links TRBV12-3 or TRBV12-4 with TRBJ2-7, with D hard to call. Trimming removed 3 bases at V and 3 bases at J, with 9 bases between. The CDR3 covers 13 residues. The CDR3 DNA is TGTGCCAGCAGTTTTAACCTCCTCTACGAGCAGTACTTC. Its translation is CASSFNLLYEQYF.

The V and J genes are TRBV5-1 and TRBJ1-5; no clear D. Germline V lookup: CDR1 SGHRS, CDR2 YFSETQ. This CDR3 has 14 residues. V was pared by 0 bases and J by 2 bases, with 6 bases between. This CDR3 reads CASSLDSGNQPQHF. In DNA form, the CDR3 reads TGCGCCAGCAGCTTGGATTCGGGCAATCAGCCCCAGCATTTT.

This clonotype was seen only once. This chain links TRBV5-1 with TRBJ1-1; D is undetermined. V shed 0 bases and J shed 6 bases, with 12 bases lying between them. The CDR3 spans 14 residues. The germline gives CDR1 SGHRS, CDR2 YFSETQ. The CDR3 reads CASSLVNSAPEAFF. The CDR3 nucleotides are TGCGCCAGCAGCTTGGTAAATTCGGCACCTGAAGCTTTCTTT.

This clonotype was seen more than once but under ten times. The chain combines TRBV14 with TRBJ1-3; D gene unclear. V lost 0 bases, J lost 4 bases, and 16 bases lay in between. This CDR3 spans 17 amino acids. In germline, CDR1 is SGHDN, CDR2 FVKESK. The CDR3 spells CASSQDVRPLRGNTIYF. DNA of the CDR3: TGTGCCAGCAGCCAAGATGTCCGACCCCTTCGGGGAAACACCATATATTTT.